The source of this T cell receptor beta chain is a study of vaccination and CD4 T cells after COVID-19. This clonotype occurred a few times. Its specificity is unknown. CDR3 size: 16 residues. Germline V CDR1 and CDR2: SGHVS, FQNEAQ. V shed 4 bases and J 1 base; nucleotides not matched to a gene: 8. Cultured CD4+ T cell DNA underwent sequencing with the Oncomine TCR Beta short-read assay. TCRdb redid the calling of the PCR reads with MiXCR, one entry per CDR3 protein. The sample records roughly 20,000 distinct CDR3 sequences, around 45% being singletons. Treatment of the sample: approximately 9-day PBMC culture with coronavirus spike peptide pools or control peptides (ViraFEST assay).

This material consisted of CD4+ T cells from blood, cultured in vitro, taken after SARS-CoV-2 vaccination. The chain recombines TRBV7-8 with TRBJ1-1, with 8 bases lining up with TRBD1. The clonotype was recovered from a human donor who had recovered from COVID-19. Written as DNA, the CDR3 is TGTGCCAGCAGCTCCTTCAGACAGGGGCGGAACACTGAAGCTTTCTTT. The encoded protein is CASSSFRQGRNTEAFF.